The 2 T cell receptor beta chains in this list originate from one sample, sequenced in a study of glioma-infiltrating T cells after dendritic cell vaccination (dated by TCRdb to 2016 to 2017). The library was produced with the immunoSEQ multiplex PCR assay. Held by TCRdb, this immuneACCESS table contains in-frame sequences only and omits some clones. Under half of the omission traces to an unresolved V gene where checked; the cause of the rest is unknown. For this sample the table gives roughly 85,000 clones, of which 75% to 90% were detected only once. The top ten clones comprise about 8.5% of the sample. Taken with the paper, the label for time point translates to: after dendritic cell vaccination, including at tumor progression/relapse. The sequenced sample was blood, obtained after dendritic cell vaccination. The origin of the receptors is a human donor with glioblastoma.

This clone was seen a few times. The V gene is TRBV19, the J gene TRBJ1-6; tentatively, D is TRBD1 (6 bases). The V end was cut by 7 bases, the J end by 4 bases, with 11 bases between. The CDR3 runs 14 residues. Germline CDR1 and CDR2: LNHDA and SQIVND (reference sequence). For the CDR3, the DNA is TGTGCCAGTAATGTCGGACAGTATAATTCACCCCTCCACTTT. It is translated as CASNVGQYNSPLHF. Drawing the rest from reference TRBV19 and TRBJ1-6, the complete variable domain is DGGITQSPKYLFRKEGQNVTLSCEQNLNHDAMYWYRQDPGQGLRLIYYSQIVNDFQKGDIAEGYSVSREKKESFPLTVTSAQKNPTAFYLCASNVGQYNSPLHFGNGTRLTVT.

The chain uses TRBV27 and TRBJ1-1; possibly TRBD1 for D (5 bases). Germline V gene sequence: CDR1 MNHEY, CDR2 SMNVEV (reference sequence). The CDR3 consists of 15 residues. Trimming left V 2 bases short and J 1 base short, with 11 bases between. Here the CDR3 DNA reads TGTGCCAGCAGTTTAGTGAGACAGAAGAACACTGAAGCTTTCTTT. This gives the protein CASSLVRQKNTEAFF.